One and the same sample provided the 27 T cell receptor beta chains below, sequenced in a study of cytomegalovirus exposure and HLA in healthy donors. The protocol was immunoSEQ multiplex PCR, while the TCRdb copy is restricted to in-frame clones and leaves out a portion. The data contain hundreds of thousands of clones, 87% of them seen just once; the ten biggest clones take up around 13%. Source material: PBMCs. These receptors were collected from a man aged 18 to 29 in good health and CMV-seropositive.

The chain uses TRBV7-9 and TRBJ2-1; 7 bases map to TRBD2. CDR1 and CDR2 from the germline V gene are SEHNR and FQNEAQ (reference sequence). The trim removed 4 bases at V and 11 bases at J, leaving 11 bases unmatched. The length of the CDR3 is 14 residues. In DNA form, the CDR3 reads TGTGCCAGCAGCTCTGGGCTAGCGGAGCTCCAGCAGTTCTTC. Protein: CASSSGLAELQQFF.

This clone was seen once. The J gene is TRBJ1-4, the V gene TRBV6-5; perhaps TRBD1 as D (6 bases). The CDR3 loop spans 15 amino acids. Germline assignment: CDR1 MNHEY and CDR2 SVGAGI. Trimming stripped 5 bases from V and 5 bases from J, with 15 bases between. CDR3 coding DNA: TGTGCCAGCAGTCCGGACAGATTGAGGAATGAAAAACTGTTTTTT. Its translation is CASSPDRLRNEKLFF.

The rearrangement links TRBV7-9 to TRBJ2-1, with 9 nucleotides matching TRBD2. This CDR3 has 15 amino acids. The V and J ends lost 4 bases and 8 bases, in that order; junction bases with no gene match: 9. Germline assignment: CDR1 SEHNR and CDR2 FQNEAQ (reference sequence). The CDR3 sequence is CASSSSGRRLDEQFF. As DNA, the CDR3 is TGTGCCAGCAGCTCCAGCGGGAGGAGGTTGGATGAGCAGTTCTTC.

The V and J genes are TRBV6-1 and TRBJ2-5, with D possibly TRBD2 on 5 matching bases. Trimming stripped 11 bases from V and 0 bases from J, with 10 bases between. Looked up from germline, CDR1 is MNHNS and CDR2 is SASEGT. The CDR3 extends over 12 amino acids. The CDR3 region has the DNA TGTGCCGGGAGCCCGGACCAAGAGACCCAGTACTTC. It codes for CAGSPDQETQYF.

CDR3 nucleotides: TGTGCCAGCAGCTTAGTCGCGGGCAGGGCATACGAGCAGTACTTC. Translated: CASSLVAGRAYEQYF. This chain uses TRBV7-2 with TRBJ2-7, with D tentatively TRBD1 or TRBD2 (5 bases each). CDR1 SGHTA and CDR2 FQGNSA come from the germline V gene. Trimming cost V 1 base and J 4 bases, with 14 bases left between them. CDR3 length: 15 residues.

The chain has TRBV27 and TRBJ1-1; D uncertain. V shed 3 bases and J shed 1 base, with 12 bases lying between them. Germline lookup yields CDR1 MNHEY and CDR2 SMNVEV (reference sequence). This CDR3 spans 15 amino acids. This CDR3 is CASSFERAANTEAFF. The CDR3 coding sequence is TGTGCCAGCAGTTTTGAGCGGGCGGCGAACACTGAAGCTTTCTTT.

The CDR3: CASSLVAGVDTGELFF. CDR3 sequence (DNA): TGTGCCAGCAGCCTTGTAGCGGGAGTTGATACCGGGGAGCTGTTTTTT. The V gene is TRBV5-6, the J gene TRBJ2-2, with 9 bases lining up with TRBD2. Germline V gene lookup returns CDR1 SGHDT and CDR2 YYEEEE. V shed 4 bases, J shed 5 bases, and the junction held 9 bases outside the gene matches. The CDR3 has 16 residues.

V is TRBV7-9 and J is TRBJ2-1; TRBD2 matches at 9 bases. Germline trimming cut 1 base from V and 7 bases from J; bases unmatched to any gene: 5. The germline V gene has CDR1 SEHNR and CDR2 FQNEAQ (reference sequence). This CDR3 spans 15 amino acids. This CDR3 reads CASSLVVAGENEQFF. DNA of the CDR3: TGTGCCAGCAGCTTAGTGGTAGCGGGAGAAAATGAGCAGTTCTTC.

This chain connects TRBV5-4 to TRBJ2-1; a possible D gene is TRBD2 (5 bases). The length of the CDR3 is 15 residues. Germline V gene sequence: CDR1 SGHNT, CDR2 YYREEE (reference sequence). Trimming took off 0 bases at V and 7 bases at J, with 14 bases between the two ends. CDR3 bases: TGTGCCAGCAGCTTGGCCGAGCGGAGTTGGAATGAGCAGTTCTTC. Its translation: CASSLAERSWNEQFF.

This clone appeared once. The CDR3 sequence is CASSFLGTPRWEQYF. Here the CDR3 DNA reads TGTGCCAGCAGCTTTTTGGGGACCCCCCGATGGGAGCAGTACTTC. This chain joins TRBV5-6 and TRBJ2-7, with D perhaps given as TRBD1 or TRBD2 (5 bases each). The germline CDR1 and CDR2 sequences are SGHDT and YYEEEE. CDR3 length: 15 residues. Trimming cost V 2 bases and J 7 bases, with 19 bases left between them.

This clone was counted a few times. This sequence joins TRBV9 and TRBJ1-2; D may be TRBD1 (5 bases). The CDR3 runs 13 residues. V was shortened by 0 bases and J by 6 bases, with 9 bases between the two germline ends. Germline V CDR1 and CDR2: SGDLS, YYNGEE. The chain's CDR3 is CASSVVPDNGYTF. CDR3 DNA: TGTGCCAGCAGCGTAGTGCCGGACAATGGCTACACCTTC.

The chain links TRBV11-2 to TRBJ2-3; TRBD2 might be the D (6 bases). CDR1 is SGHAT and CDR2 is FQNNGV in the germline V gene. The CDR3 consists of 15 residues. V was cut by 5 bases and J by 2 bases, with 14 bases left in between. CDR3 DNA sequence: TGTGCCAGCAGCGGCCGGGACTTCTACACAGATACGCAGTATTTT. Protein sequence: CASSGRDFYTDTQYF.

The V and J genes are TRBV25-1 and TRBJ2-7; possibly TRBD2 for D (6 bases). From germline, CDR1 is MGHDK and CDR2 SYGVNS. This CDR3 region has 13 residues. V gave up 10 bases and J gave up 0 bases, with 13 bases separating them. The CDR3 protein is CATSGVLSYEQYF. The CDR3 DNA is TGTGCCACCTCGGGAGTACTCTCCTACGAGCAGTACTTC.

This chain links TRBV2 with TRBJ1-1; D uncertain. The germline gives CDR1 SNHLY, CDR2 FYNNEI. The CDR3 is 15 amino acids. V lost 4 bases and J lost 6, with 18 bases in between. In nucleotides, the CDR3 is TGTGCCAGCAGTGCACTACAGCCGGGCGTGCCTGAAGCTTTCTTT. The encoded protein is CASSALQPGVPEAFF.

This clone has a single count. The chain uses TRBV29-1 and TRBJ2-4; TRBD2 agrees at 10 bases. There are 18 residues in the CDR3. V was clipped by 6 bases and J by 2 bases; unmatched bases: 16. The V gene's germline CDR1 is SQVTM and CDR2 ANQGSEA. The CDR3 DNA reads as TGCAGCGTCCTGGGGGGAGCGGGAGGGCCGAATCCCAAAAACATTCAGTACTTC. This codes for CSVLGGAGGPNPKNIQYF. The entire variable domain, with the rest obtained from reference TRBV29-1 and TRBJ2-4, is as follows: SAVISQKPSRDICQRGTSLTIQCQVDSQVTMMFWYRQQPGQSLTLIATANQGSEATYESGFVIDKFPISRPNLTFSTLTVSNMSPEDSSIYLCSVLGGAGGPNPKNIQYFGAGTRLSVL.

CDR3 in DNA: TGTGCCAGCAGCTTAACCGGAAGTGCGGGAGAGCAGTACTTC. It is translated as CASSLTGSAGEQYF. This chain links TRBV7-9 with TRBJ2-7; the D gene is possibly TRBD2 (6 bases). The CDR3 has 14 amino acids. Between the trimmed V and J ends, which lost 2 bases and 7 bases, there was a span of 15 bases. Germline V gene data show CDR1 as SEHNR and CDR2 as FQNEAQ (reference sequence).

The CDR3: CASSTVAGSSYNEQFF. CDR3 coding DNA: TGCGCCAGCAGCACCGTAGCGGGAAGCTCCTACAATGAGCAGTTCTTC. The V call is TRBV5-1, the J call TRBJ2-1; 8 positions agree with TRBD2. From germline, CDR1 is SGHRS and CDR2 YFSETQ. With 4 bases clipped from V and 0 bases from J, the junction kept 6 bases outside the gene matches. The CDR3 is 16 residues long.

The chain links TRBV11-2 to TRBJ2-7; weak D call: TRBD1 (5 bases). The CDR3 totals 13 residues. V shed 6 bases and J shed 5 bases, with 14 bases lying between them. The V gene's germline CDR1 is SGHAT and CDR2 FQNNGV. The CDR3 here is CASRPQGIDEQYF. The CDR3 DNA sequence: TGTGCCAGCAGGCCTCAGGGTATCGACGAGCAGTACTTC.

The chain has TRBV7-2 and TRBJ2-7, with D possibly TRBD2 on 6 matching bases. V was cut by 0 bases and J by 4 bases, with 10 bases left in between. Germline CDR1 is SGHTA and CDR2 is FQGNSA. There are 14 residues in the CDR3. CDR3 residues: CASSLAGGGYEQYF. DNA for the CDR3: TGTGCCAGCAGCTTAGCGGGAGGCGGATACGAGCAGTACTTC.

The chain joins TRBV2 to TRBJ2-3; 7 positions agree with TRBD1. Germline values: CDR1 SNHLY, CDR2 FYNNEI. The CDR3 runs 15 residues. Unmatched junction bases numbered 9, after V lost 6 bases and J lost 3 bases. The CDR3 region is CASSPRQGGTDTQYF. The DNA for the CDR3 is TGTGCCAGCAGCCCGAGACAGGGCGGTACAGATACGCAGTATTTT.

The chain has TRBV27 and TRBJ2-7, with 8 bases that match TRBD2. The CDR3 loop spans 14 amino acids. Germline lookup yields CDR1 MNHEY and CDR2 SMNVEV (reference sequence). V trimming: 5 bases; J trimming: 1 base; junction bases outside the gene matches: 4. CDR3 DNA: TGTGCCAGCAGTGGGGGACTAGAGTCCTACGAGCAGTACTTC. Translated, it gives CASSGGLESYEQYF.

V gene TRBV29-1 combines with J gene TRBJ1-2; D is perhaps TRBD1 (5 bases). Germline CDR1 and CDR2: SQVTM and ANQGSEA. The CDR3 consists of 11 residues. Trimming removed 5 bases from V and 4 bases from J, with 8 bases in between. CDR3 protein: CSVQTAYGYTF. In DNA, the CDR3 is TGCAGCGTTCAGACAGCCTATGGCTACACCTTC.

The chain couples TRBV23-1 to TRBJ1-4; a weak D match, TRBD1 (5 bases). TRBV23-1 has ORF status, its function being uncertain. The V end lost 7 bases, the J end lost 5 bases, and 14 bases lay between the germline ends. This CDR3 contains 14 residues. The CDR3 reads CASICGDGNEKLFF. The CDR3 region has the DNA TGCGCCAGCATTTGTGGGGACGGGAATGAAAAACTGTTTTTT.

The chain couples TRBV7-2 to TRBJ2-5; 15 bases line up with TRBD2. Germline CDR1 is SGHTA and CDR2 is FQGNSA. The V and J ends lost 3 bases and 5 bases, in that order; junction bases with no gene match: 7. The CDR3 has 17 amino acids. The CDR3 reads CASSFSRTSGRGETQYF. DNA of the CDR3: TGTGCCAGCAGCTTTTCCCGGACTAGCGGGAGGGGGGAGACCCAGTACTTC.

The chain carries TRBV5-6 and TRBJ2-1, with a possible D match to TRBD2 (6 bases). The V end lost 7 bases, the J end lost 0 bases, and 11 bases lay between the germline ends. In germline, CDR1 is SGHDT, CDR2 YYEEEE. The CDR3 spans 14 residues. The CDR3 loop reads CASRGGFSYNEQFF. The CDR3 DNA sequence: TGTGCCAGCCGGGGAGGTTTCTCCTACAATGAGCAGTTCTTC.

This rearrangement joins TRBV4-1 to TRBJ1-1; tentative D call: TRBD1 (5 bases). The CDR3 contains 15 residues. Germline CDR1 MGHRA, CDR2 YSYEKL. Trimming removed 3 bases at V and 6 bases at J, with 17 bases between. CDR3: CASSQRRDFGAEAFF. Here the CDR3 DNA reads TGCGCCAGCAGCCAGAGGAGGGACTTCGGCGCTGAAGCTTTCTTT.

The chain couples TRBV11-3 to TRBJ2-5; no clear D. This CDR3 has 15 residues. Germline CDR1 SGHNT, CDR2 YENEEA. Trimming stripped 5 bases from V and 5 bases from J, with 18 bases between. CDR3 DNA sequence: TGTGCCAGCAGCCCTAACAGTAGGGCACGGGAGACCCAGTACTTC. Residues: CASSPNSRARETQYF. Complete variable domain (other parts from reference TRBV11-3 and TRBJ2-5): EAGVVQSPRYKIIEKKQPVAFWCNPISGHNTLYWYLQNLGQGPELLIRYENEEAVDDSQLPKDRFSAERLKGVDSTLKIQPAELGDSAVYLCASSPNSRARETQYFGPGTRLLVL.